The 8 T cell receptor beta chains below were found in one sample sequenced in a study of response to subunit inactivated influenza vaccine. TCRdb used MiXCR to reprocess the RT-PCR reads, holding one entry per CDR3 protein. The sample holds 860,000 or so distinct CDR3 sequences, approximately 21% seen once. This specimen was PBMCs from blood, taken about 5 days after vaccination. Receptor source: a man aged 45-65 years who received an inactivated influenza vaccine.

This clonotype was observed a handful of times. The chain links TRBV29-1 to TRBJ2-1; TRBD1 aligns across 10 bases. The germline V gene has CDR1 SQVTM and CDR2 ANQGSEA. Trimming took 4 bases from V and 7 from J; bases not matched to a gene: 4. The CDR3 runs to 13 residues. Here the CDR3 reads CSVVRDRGNEQFF. The CDR3 DNA sequence: TGCAGCGTTGTCCGGGACAGGGGTAATGAGCAGTTCTTC.

This chain links TRBV3-1 with TRBJ2-7; 7 bases align to TRBD2. With V trimmed by 0 bases and J by 6 bases, 8 bases remained unmatched. This CDR3 contains 15 residues. The germline CDR1 and CDR2 sequences are LGHDT and YNNKEL (reference sequence). The CDR3 sequence is CASSQDPGVAGEQYF. CDR3 DNA: TGTGCCAGCAGCCAAGATCCCGGGGTAGCGGGCGAGCAGTACTTC.

This clonotype was observed a handful of times. The genes are TRBV20-1 and TRBJ2-5; D possibly matches TRBD1 or TRBD2 (5 bases each). Looked up from germline, CDR1 is DFQATT and CDR2 is SNEGSKA (reference sequence). V lost 6 bases, J lost 8 bases, and 13 bases lay in between. CDR3 length: 11 residues. The CDR3, as DNA: TGCAGTGCCGGGGCGAGAATCACCCAGTACTTC. It specifies CSAGARITQYF.

This chain's CDR3 is CASSYALAGVYYEQYF. For the CDR3, the DNA is TGTGCCAGCAGTTATGCTCTAGCGGGAGTTTACTACGAGCAGTACTTC. The chain carries TRBV6-2 or TRBV6-3 and TRBJ2-7; TRBD2 aligns across 10 bases. CDR1 is MNHEY and CDR2 is SVGEGT in the germline V gene. The V gene end was trimmed by 3 bases and the J gene end by 3 bases; junction bases not matched to a gene: 8. The CDR3 runs 16 residues.

This clonotype was counted only a few times. The J gene is TRBJ1-4, the V gene TRBV12-3 or TRBV12-4; the D gene is possibly TRBD1 (5 bases). Deletions cut 6 bases from V and 0 bases from J, with 17 bases between. This CDR3 spans 17 amino acids. CDR3 sequence reads: CASRRGRLVATNEKLFF. The CDR3 nucleotides read TGTGCCAGCAGGAGGGGAAGATTAGTTGCAACTAATGAAAAACTGTTTTTT.

The chain carries TRBV7-2 and TRBJ1-5; no clear D. The germline V gene has CDR1 SGHTA and CDR2 FQGNSA. The CDR3 totals 15 residues. V lost 5 bases, J lost 5 bases, and 16 bases lay in between. CDR3 coding DNA: TGTGCCAGCAGCCGCTCCTTTGGCGAATATCAGCCCCAGCATTTT. Amino acids: CASSRSFGEYQPQHF.

The genes are TRBV2 and TRBJ2-2; a weak D match, TRBD2 (5 bases). The CDR3 consists of 14 residues. Germline V lookup: CDR1 SNHLY, CDR2 FYNNEI. V was cut by 8 bases and J by 0 bases, with 10 bases left in between. The CDR3 region has the DNA TGTGCCAGCGGACTGACCGCGAACACCGGGGAGCTGTTTTTT. It specifies CASGLTANTGELFF. Variable domain in full (rest from reference TRBV2 and TRBJ2-2): EPEVTQTPSHQVTQMGQEVILRCVPISNHLYFYWYRQILGQKVEFLVSFYNNEISEKSEIFDDQFSVERPDGSNFTLKIRSTKLEDSAMYFCASGLTANTGELFFGEGSRLTVL.

This clonotype was found a few times. V gene TRBV20-1 combines with J gene TRBJ1-4; TRBD1 matches 7 bases. V lost 0 bases, J lost 8 bases, and 9 bases stayed unmatched. This CDR3 region has 15 residues. Looked up from germline, CDR1 is DFQATT and CDR2 is SNEGSKA (reference sequence). CDR3 sequence (DNA): TGCAGTGCTAGAGAGCTACAGGGGAGTTGGGAAAAACTGTTTTTT. Amino acids: CSARELQGSWEKLFF.